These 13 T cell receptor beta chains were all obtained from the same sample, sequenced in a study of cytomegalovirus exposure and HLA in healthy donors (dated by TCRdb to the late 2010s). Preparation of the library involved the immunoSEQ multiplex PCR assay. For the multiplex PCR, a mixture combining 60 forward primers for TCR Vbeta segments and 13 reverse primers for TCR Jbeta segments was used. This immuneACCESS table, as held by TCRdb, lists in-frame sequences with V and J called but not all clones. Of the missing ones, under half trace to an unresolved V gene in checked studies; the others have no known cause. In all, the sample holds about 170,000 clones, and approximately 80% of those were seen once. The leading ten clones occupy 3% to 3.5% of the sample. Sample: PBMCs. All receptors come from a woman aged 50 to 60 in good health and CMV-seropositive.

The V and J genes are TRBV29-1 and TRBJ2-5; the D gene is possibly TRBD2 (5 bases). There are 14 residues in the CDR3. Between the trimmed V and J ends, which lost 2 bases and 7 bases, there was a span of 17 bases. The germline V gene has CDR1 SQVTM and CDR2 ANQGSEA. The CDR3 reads CSVESGLIHGTQYF. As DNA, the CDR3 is TGCAGCGTTGAAAGCGGCCTCATCCATGGGACCCAGTACTTC.

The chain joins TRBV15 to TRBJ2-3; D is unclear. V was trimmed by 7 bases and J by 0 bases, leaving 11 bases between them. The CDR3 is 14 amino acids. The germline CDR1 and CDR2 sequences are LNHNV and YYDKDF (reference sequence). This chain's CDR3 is CATKAYASTDTQYF. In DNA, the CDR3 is TGTGCCACCAAAGCATATGCTAGCACAGATACGCAGTATTTT. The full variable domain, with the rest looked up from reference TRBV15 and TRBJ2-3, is DAMVIQNPRYQVTQFGKPVTLSCSQTLNHNVMYWYQQKSSQAPKLLFHYYDKDFNNEADTPDNFQSRRPNTSFCFLDIRSPGLGDTAMYLCATKAYASTDTQYFGPGTRLTVL.

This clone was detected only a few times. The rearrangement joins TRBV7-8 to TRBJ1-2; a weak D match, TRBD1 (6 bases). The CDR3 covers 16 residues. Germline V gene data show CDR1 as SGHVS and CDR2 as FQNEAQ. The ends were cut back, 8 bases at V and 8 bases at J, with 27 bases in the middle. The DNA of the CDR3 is TGTGCCAGCGGAGAAGTACCAGGGGCGTCCTTGATCGGCTACACCTTC. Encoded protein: CASGEVPGASLIGYTF.

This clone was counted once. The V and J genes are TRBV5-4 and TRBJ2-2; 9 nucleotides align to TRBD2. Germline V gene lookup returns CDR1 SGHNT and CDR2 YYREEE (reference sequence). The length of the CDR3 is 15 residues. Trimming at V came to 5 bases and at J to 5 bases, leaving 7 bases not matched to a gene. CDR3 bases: TGTGCCAGCAGGAGAGCGGGGGGAGGAACCGGGGAGCTGTTTTTT. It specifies CASRRAGGGTGELFF.

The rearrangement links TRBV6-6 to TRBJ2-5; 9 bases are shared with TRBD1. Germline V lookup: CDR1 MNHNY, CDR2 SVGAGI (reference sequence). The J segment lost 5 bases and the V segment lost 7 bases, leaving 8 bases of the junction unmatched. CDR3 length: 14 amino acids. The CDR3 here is CASTQGTGMETQYF. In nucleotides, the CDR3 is TGTGCCAGCACCCAAGGGACAGGGATGGAGACCCAGTACTTC.

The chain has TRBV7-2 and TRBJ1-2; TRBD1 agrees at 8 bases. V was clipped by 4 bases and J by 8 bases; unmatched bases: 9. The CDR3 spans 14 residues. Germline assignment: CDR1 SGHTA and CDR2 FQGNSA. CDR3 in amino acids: CASSSGTGRDGYTF. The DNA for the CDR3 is TGTGCCAGCAGCTCGGGGACAGGCAGAGACGGCTACACCTTC.

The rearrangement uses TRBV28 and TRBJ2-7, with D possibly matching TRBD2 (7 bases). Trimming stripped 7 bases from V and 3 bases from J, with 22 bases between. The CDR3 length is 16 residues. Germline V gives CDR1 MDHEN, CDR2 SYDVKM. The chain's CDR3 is CASKSMGASGVYEQYF. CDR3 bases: TGTGCCAGCAAGAGCATGGGGGCTAGCGGAGTCTACGAGCAGTACTTC.

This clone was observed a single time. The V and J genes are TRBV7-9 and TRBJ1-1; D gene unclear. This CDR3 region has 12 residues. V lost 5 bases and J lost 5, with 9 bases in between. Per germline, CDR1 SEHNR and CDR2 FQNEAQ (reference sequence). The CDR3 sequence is CASSQTGTEAFF. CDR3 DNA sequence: TGTGCCAGCAGCCAGACTGGGACTGAAGCTTTCTTT.

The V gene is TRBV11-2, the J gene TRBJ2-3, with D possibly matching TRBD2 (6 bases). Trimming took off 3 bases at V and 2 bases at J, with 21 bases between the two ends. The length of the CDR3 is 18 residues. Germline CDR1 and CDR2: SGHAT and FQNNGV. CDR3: CASSLGLPAYPSTDTQYF. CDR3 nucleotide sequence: TGTGCCAGCAGCTTGGGACTTCCCGCCTATCCCTCCACAGATACGCAGTATTTT.

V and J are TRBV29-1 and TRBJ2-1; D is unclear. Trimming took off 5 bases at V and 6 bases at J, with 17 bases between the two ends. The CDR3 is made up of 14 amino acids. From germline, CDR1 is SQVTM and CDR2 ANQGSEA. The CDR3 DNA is TGCAGCGTTACCCCGCCGGTGGCTAGCAATGAGCAGTTCTTC. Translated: CSVTPPVASNEQFF.

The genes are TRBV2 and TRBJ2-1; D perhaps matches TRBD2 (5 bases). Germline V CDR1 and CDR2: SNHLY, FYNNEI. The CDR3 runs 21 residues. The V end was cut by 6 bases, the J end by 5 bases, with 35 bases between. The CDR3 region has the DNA TGTGCCAGCAGGAGGCTAGCCGGAATCCAGTCCCGTTTCGCCTTGGACAATGAGCAGTTCTTC. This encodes CASRRLAGIQSRFALDNEQFF.

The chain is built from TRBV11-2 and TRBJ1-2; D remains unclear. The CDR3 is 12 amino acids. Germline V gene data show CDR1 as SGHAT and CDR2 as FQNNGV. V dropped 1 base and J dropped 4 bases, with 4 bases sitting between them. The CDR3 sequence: CASSLVGYGYTF. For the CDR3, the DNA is TGTGCCAGCAGCTTAGTCGGCTATGGCTACACCTTC. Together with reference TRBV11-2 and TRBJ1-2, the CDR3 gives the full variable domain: EAGVAQSPRYKIIEKRQSVAFWCNPISGHATLYWYQQILGQGPKLLIQFQNNGVVDDSQLPKDRFSAERLKGVDSTLKIQPAKLEDSAVYLCASSLVGYGYTFGSGTRLTVV.

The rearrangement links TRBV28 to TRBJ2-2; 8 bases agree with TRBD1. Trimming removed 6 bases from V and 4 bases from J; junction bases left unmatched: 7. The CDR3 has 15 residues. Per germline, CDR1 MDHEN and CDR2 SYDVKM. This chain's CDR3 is CASRRTGQGTGELFF. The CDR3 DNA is TGTGCCAGCAGGCGGACAGGGCAAGGCACCGGGGAGCTGTTTTTT.